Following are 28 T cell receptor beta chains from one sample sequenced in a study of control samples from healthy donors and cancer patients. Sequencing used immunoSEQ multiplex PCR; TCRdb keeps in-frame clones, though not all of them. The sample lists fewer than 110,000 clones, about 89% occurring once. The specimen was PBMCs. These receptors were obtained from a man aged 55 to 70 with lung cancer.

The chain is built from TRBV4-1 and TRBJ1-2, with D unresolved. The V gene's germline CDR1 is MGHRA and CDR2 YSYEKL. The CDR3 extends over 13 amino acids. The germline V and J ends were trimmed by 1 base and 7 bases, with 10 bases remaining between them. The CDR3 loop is CASSQALSLGYTF. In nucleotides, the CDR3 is TGCGCCAGCAGCCAAGCTTTGTCTCTTGGCTACACCTTC.

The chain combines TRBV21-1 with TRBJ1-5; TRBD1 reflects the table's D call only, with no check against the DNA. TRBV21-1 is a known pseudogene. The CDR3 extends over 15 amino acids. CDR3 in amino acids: CASSKLSGFGQPQHF. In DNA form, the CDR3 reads TGTGCCAGCAGCAAATTGTCAGGGTTCGGGCAGCCCCAGCATTTT.

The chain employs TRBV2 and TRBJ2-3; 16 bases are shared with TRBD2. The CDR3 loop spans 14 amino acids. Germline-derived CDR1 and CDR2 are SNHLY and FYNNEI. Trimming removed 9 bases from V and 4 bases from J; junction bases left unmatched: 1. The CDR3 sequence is CASGTSGGADTQYF. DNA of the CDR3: TGTGCCAGTGGGACTAGCGGGGGGGCAGATACGCAGTATTTT. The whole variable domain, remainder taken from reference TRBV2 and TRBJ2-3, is EPEVTQTPSHQVTQMGQEVILRCVPISNHLYFYWYRQILGQKVEFLVSFYNNEISEKSEIFDDQFSVERPDGSNFTLKIRSTKLEDSAMYFCASGTSGGADTQYFGPGTRLTVL.

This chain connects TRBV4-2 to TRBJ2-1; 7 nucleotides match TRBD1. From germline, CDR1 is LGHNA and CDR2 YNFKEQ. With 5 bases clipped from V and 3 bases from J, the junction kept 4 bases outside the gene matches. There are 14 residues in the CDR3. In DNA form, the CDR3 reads TGTGCCAGCAGCTTAAGGACAGGCTACAATGAGCAGTTCTTC. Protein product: CASSLRTGYNEQFF.

The CDR3 nucleotides read TGTGCCAGTAGTATGGGCAGGGTACTACCCCAAGAGACCCAGTACTTC. Translating it yields CASSMGRVLPQETQYF. The rearrangement links TRBV19 to TRBJ2-5, with D maybe TRBD1 (5 bases). This CDR3 comprises 16 residues. V lost 3 bases to trimming and J lost 1 base, with 15 bases between them. The germline gives CDR1 LNHDA, CDR2 SQIVND (reference sequence).

CDR3 in amino acids: CASSYTGQGTEAFF. CDR3 in DNA: TGTGCCAGCAGTTACACCGGACAGGGCACTGAAGCTTTCTTT. The genes are TRBV6-6 and TRBJ1-1; 8 nucleotides match TRBD1. Looked up from germline, CDR1 is MNHNY and CDR2 is SVGAGI (reference sequence). V shed 2 bases and J 4 bases; nucleotides not matched to a gene: 3. CDR3 size: 14 residues.

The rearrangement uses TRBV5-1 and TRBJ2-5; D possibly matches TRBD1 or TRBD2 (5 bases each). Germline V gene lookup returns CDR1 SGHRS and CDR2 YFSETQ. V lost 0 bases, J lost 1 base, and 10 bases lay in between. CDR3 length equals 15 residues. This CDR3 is CASSLAGQAQETQYF. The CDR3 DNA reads TGCGCCAGCAGCTTGGCGGGGCAGGCCCAAGAGACCCAGTACTTC.

Written as DNA, the CDR3 is TGCGCCAGCAGTCCGACGGACACCGGGGAGCTGTTTTTT. It encodes CASSPTDTGELFF. This chain uses TRBV10-2 with TRBJ2-2; no definite D call. CDR1 is WSHSY, CDR2 SAAADI, per germline. CDR3 length: 13 amino acids. V was trimmed by 5 bases and J by 3 bases, leaving 7 bases between them.

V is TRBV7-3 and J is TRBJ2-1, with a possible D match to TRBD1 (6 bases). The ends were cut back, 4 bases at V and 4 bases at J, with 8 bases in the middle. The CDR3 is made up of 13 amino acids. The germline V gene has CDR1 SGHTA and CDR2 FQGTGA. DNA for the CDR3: TGTGCCAGCAGCTCCACAGGGTACAATGAGCAGTTCTTC. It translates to CASSSTGYNEQFF.

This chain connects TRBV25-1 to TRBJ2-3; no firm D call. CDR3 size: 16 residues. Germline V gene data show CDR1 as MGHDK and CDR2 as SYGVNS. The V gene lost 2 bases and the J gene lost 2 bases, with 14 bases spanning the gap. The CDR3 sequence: CASSEGIALSTDTQYF. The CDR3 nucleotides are TGTGCCAGCAGTGAAGGAATAGCTCTATCCACAGATACGCAGTATTTT.

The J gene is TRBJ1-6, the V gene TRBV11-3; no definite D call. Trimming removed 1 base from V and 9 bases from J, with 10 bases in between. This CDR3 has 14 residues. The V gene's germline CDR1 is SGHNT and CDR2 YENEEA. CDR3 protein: CASSLGQAGSPLHF. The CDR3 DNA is TGTGCCAGCAGCTTAGGACAAGCGGGTTCACCCCTCCACTTT.

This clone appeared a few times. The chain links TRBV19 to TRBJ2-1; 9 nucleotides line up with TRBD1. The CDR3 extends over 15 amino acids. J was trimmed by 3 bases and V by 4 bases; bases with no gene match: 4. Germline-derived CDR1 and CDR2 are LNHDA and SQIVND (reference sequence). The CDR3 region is CASSTTGGYYNEQFF. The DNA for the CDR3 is TGTGCCAGTAGTACCACAGGGGGCTACTACAATGAGCAGTTCTTC.

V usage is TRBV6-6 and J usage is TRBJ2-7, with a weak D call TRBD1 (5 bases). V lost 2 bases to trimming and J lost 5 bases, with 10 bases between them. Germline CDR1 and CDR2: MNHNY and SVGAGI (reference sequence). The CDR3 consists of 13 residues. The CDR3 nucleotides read TGTGCCAGCAGTTACAGGGGCGAAAACGAGCAGTACGTC. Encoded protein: CASSYRGENEQYV.

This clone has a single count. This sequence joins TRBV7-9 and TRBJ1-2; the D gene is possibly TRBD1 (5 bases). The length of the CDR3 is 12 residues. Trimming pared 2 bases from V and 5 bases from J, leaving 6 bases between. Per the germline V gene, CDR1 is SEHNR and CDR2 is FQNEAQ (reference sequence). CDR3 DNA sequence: TGTGCCAGCAGCTTAAAGGGGTATGGCTACACCTTC. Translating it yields CASSLKGYGYTF.

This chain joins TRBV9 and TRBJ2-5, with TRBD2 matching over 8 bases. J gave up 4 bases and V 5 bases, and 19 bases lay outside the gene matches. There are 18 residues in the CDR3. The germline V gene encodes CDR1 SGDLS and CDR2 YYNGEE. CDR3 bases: TGTGCCAGCAGTCCAACTCCGTACGGGGGGGCGCGGGGAGAGACCCAGTACTTC. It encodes CASSPTPYGGARGETQYF.

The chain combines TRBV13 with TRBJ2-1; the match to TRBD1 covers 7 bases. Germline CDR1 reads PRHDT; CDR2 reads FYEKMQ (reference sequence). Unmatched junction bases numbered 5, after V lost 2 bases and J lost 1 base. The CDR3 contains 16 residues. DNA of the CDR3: TGTGCCAGCAGCTTATTGGGACAGAAGTCCTACAATGAGCAGTTCTTC. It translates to CASSLLGQKSYNEQFF. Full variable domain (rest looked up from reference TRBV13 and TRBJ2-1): AAGVIQSPRHLIKEKRETATLKCYPIPRHDTVYWYQQGPGQDPQFLISFYEKMQSDKGSIPDRFSAQQFSDYHSELNMSSLELGDSALYFCASSLLGQKSYNEQFFGPGTRLTVL.

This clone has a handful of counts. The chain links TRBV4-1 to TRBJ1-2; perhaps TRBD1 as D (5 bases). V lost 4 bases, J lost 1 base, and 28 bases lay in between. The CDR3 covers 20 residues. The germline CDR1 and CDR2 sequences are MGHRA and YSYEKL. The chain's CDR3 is CASSPRGGGAVRVSNYGYTF. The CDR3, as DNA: TGCGCCAGCAGCCCAAGGGGAGGAGGCGCCGTTAGAGTTAGTAACTATGGCTACACCTTC.

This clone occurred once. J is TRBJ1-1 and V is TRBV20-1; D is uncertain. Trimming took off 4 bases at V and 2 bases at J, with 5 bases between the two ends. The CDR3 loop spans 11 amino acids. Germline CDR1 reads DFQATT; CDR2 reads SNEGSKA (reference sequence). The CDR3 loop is CSANINTEAFF. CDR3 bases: TGCAGTGCTAACATTAACACTGAAGCTTTCTTT.

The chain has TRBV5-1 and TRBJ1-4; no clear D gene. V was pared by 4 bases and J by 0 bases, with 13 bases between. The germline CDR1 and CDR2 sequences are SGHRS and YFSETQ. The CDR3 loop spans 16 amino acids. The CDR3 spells CASSPGGGSTNEKLFF. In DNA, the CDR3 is TGCGCCAGCAGCCCCGGCGGAGGTTCAACTAATGAAAAACTGTTTTTT.

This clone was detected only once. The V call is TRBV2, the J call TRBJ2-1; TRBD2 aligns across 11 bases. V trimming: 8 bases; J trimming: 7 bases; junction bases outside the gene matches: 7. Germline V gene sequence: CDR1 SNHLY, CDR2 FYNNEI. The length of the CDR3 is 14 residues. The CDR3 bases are TGTGCCAGCTCCACTAGCGGGGGCGTAAATGAGCAGTTCTTC. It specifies CASSTSGGVNEQFF.

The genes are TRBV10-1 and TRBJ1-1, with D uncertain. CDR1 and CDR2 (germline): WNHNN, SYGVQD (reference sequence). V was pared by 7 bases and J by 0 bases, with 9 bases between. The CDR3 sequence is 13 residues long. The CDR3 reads CASTQALNTEAFF. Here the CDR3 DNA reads TGCGCCAGCACCCAAGCCCTGAACACTGAAGCTTTCTTT.

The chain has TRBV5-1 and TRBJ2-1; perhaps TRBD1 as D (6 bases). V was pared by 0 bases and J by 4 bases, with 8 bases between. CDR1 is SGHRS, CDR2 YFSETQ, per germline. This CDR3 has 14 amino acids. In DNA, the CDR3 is TGCGCCAGCAGCTTGGGGGGGCCTTACAATGAGCAGTTCTTC. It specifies CASSLGGPYNEQFF.

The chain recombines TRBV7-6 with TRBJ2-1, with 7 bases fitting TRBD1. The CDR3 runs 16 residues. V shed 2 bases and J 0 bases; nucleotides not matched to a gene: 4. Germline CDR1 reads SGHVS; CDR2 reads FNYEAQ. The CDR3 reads CASSLLGDSSYNEQFF. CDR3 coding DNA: TGTGCCAGCAGCTTATTAGGGGACAGCTCCTACAATGAGCAGTTCTTC.

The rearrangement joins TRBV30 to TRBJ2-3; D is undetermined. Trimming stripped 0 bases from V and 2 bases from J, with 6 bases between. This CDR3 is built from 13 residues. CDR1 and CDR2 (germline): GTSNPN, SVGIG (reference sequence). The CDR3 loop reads CAWSVKATDTQYF. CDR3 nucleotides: TGTGCCTGGAGTGTAAAGGCCACAGATACGCAGTATTTT.

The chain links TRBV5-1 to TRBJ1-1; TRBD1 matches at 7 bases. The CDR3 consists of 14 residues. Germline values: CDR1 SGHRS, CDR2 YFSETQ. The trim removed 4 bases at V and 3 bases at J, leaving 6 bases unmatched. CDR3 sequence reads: CASSLRDSYTEAFF. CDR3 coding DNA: TGCGCCAGCAGCCTTAGGGACAGCTACACTGAAGCTTTCTTT.

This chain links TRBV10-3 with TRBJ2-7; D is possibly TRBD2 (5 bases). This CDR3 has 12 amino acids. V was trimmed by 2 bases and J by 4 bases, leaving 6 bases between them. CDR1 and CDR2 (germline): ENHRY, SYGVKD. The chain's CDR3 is CAISEPGYEQYV. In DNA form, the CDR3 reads TGTGCCATCAGTGAGCCGGGGTACGAGCAGTACGTC.

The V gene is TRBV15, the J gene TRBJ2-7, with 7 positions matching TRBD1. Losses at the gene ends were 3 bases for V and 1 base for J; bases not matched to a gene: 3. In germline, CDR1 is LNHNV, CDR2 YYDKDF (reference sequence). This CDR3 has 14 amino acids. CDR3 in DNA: TGTGCCACCAGCAGGACAGGGAGATCCTACGAGCAGTACGTC. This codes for CATSRTGRSYEQYV.

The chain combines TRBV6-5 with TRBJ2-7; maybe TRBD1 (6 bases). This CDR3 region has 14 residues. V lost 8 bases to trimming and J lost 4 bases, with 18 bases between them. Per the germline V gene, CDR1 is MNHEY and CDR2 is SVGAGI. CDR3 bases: TGTGCCAGCCTAGGAGGTATGAGGGGGTACGAGCAGTACGTC. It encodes CASLGGMRGYEQYV.